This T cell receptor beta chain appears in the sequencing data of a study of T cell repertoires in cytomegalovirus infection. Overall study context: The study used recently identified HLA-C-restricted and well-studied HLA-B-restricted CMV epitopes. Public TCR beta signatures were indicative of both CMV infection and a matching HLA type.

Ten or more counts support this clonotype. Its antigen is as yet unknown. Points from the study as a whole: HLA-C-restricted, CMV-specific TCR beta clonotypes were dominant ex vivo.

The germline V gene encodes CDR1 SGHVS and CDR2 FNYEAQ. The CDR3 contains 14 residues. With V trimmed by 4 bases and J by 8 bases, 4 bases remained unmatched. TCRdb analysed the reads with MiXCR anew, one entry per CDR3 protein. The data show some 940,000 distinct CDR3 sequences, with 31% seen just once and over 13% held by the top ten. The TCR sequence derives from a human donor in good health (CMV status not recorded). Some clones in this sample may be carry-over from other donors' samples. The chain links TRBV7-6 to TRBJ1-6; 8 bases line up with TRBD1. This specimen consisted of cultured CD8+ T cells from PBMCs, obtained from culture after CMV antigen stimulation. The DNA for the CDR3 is TGTGCCAGCAGCTCGGGACAGGTCTATTCACCCCTCCACTTT. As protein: CASSSGQVYSPLHF.